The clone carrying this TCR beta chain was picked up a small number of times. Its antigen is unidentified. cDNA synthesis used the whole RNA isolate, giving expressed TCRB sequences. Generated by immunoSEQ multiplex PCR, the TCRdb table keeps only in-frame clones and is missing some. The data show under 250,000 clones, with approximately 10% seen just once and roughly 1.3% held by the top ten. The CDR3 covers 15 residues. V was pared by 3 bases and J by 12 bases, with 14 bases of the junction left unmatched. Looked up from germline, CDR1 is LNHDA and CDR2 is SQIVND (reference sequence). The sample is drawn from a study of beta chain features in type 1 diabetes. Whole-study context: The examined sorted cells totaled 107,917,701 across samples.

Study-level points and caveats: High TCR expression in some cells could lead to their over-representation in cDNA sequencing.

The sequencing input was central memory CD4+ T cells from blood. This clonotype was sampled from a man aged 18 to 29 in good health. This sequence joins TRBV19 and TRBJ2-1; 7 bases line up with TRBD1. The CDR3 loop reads CASSISLDRPLGQFF. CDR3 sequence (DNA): TGTGCCAGTAGTATCTCCCTGGACAGGCCTCTGGGGCAGTTCTTC.